This T cell receptor beta chain was recovered during a study of blood T cell repertoires in COVID-19. Study at large: Sites across the United States, Italy and Spain contributed samples from acute and convalescent COVID-19. Sources were T cells, B-cell-depleted T cells, or PBMCs; the material itself was cDNA or gDNA.

Trimming took off 3 bases at V and 8 bases at J, with 13 bases between the two ends. The germline V gene has CDR1 DFQATT and CDR2 SNEGSKA (reference sequence). CDR3 length: 13 residues. Authors' analysis steps: Researchers report that nucleated cell counts were estimated from reference gene primer amplification. Profiling relied on immunoSEQ multiplex PCR, and the TCRdb table lists in-frame clones only, not all of them. The D gene and trimming were derived from the DNA, and the V and J assignments and clone size from that table. This table has some 130,000 clones, roughly 80% appearing once. The sequence was obtained from a man between 60 and 75 years old who had recovered from COVID-19. The sample was peripheral blood. This chain connects TRBV20-1 to TRBJ1-4; weak D call: TRBD1 (6 bases). The CDR3 DNA reads TGCAGTGCTAGTAAGGACAGTAACGAAAAACTGTTTTTT. Its protein product is CSASKDSNEKLFF.